The 24 T cell receptor beta chains listed next were all sequenced from one sample in a study of T cells expressing NK-cell markers. From the 5' RACE reads, TCRdb lists one entry per CDR3 protein and no DNA. This listing includes about 390,000 distinct CDR3 sequences. Sequenced sample: blood T cells: a sorted CD56 or NKG2C T cell subset, CD4+ or CD8+ T cells, or bulk PBMC T cells (not recorded which). The receptors were sampled from a woman in her 50s in good health.

The chain has TRBV3-1 and TRBJ2-7. Germline-derived CDR1 and CDR2 are LGHDT and YNNKEL (reference sequence). The CDR3 spans 13 residues. The CDR3 reads CASSQGSKYEQYF.

The chain is built from TRBV20-1 and TRBJ2-1; the TCRdb D gene call, TRBD2, has no DNA to confirm it. There are 16 residues in the CDR3. CDR1 is DFQATT and CDR2 is SNEGSKA in the germline V gene (reference sequence). The CDR3 is CSANTGLAGGGNEQFF.

This chain joins TRBV5-6 and TRBJ2-1; TCRdb picks TRBD2, but there is no DNA to check that call. This CDR3 has 16 amino acids. Per germline, CDR1 SGHDT and CDR2 YYEEEE. The CDR3 sequence: CASSSQTSGHANEQFF.

V and J are TRBV7-2 and TRBJ1-5; the D gene TCRdb calls, TRBD1, cannot be checked with no DNA. CDR1 and CDR2 from the germline V gene are SGHTA and FQGNSA. This CDR3 has 11 amino acids. CDR3 loop: CATGQDQPQHF.

The chain couples TRBV5-6 to TRBJ2-1; TCRdb calls TRBD2, which cannot be checked without DNA. The CDR3 runs 16 residues. Looked up from germline, CDR1 is SGHDT and CDR2 is YYEEEE. This CDR3 is CASSLVEGVSYNEQFF.

This rearrangement joins TRBV5-1 to TRBJ2-1; the TCRdb D gene call, TRBD2, has no DNA to confirm it. This CDR3 region has 15 residues. Germline V gene data show CDR1 as SGHRS and CDR2 as YFSETQ. CDR3 protein: CASNREGLTYNEQFF.

CDR3 sequence reads: CASSQVRGNNQPQHF. This chain links TRBV4-1 with TRBJ1-5; TCRdb proposes TRBD1, but this gene call is untestable without DNA. Germline values: CDR1 MGHRA, CDR2 YSYEKL. This CDR3 spans 15 amino acids.

This chain uses TRBV12-3 or TRBV12-4 with TRBJ2-7; the TCRdb call, TRBD2, lacks DNA for checking. The CDR3 spans 16 residues. This CDR3 reads CASSRGTSGSRYEQYF.

The V gene is TRBV12-3 or TRBV12-4, the J gene TRBJ2-3; with no DNA, the TCRdb D assignment of TRBD2 cannot be verified. The CDR3 contains 16 residues. This CDR3 reads CASSLSGLAATDTQYF.

J is TRBJ2-7 and V is TRBV4-1; TCRdb outputs TRBD1, but without DNA this stays unchecked. The CDR3 has 16 residues. Germline loops: CDR1 MGHRA, CDR2 YSYEKL. The CDR3 region is CASSQVPAGKAYEQYF.

This chain uses TRBV21-1 with TRBJ1-2. TRBV21-1 is a documented pseudogene. The length of the CDR3 is 14 residues. The chain's CDR3 is CASSEGSGNYGYTF.

The chain uses TRBV7-2 and TRBJ2-3; the TCRdb call, TRBD1, lacks DNA for checking. The length of the CDR3 is 15 residues. In germline, CDR1 is SGHTA, CDR2 FQGNSA. CDR3: CASNPRGGSTDTQYF.

The V gene is TRBV2, the J gene TRBJ1-5; TCRdb returns TRBD1, unconfirmable since there is no DNA. The CDR3 contains 13 residues. Germline assignment: CDR1 SNHLY and CDR2 FYNNEI. CDR3 loop: CASSVGDNQPQHF.

CDR3 amino acids: CASSEGGTFTEAFF. The chain combines TRBV5-1 with TRBJ1-1; with no DNA, the TCRdb D assignment of TRBD1 cannot be verified. Germline V CDR1 and CDR2: SGHRS, YFSETQ. This CDR3 region has 14 residues.

The chain recombines TRBV19 with TRBJ1-2. CDR1 is LNHDA and CDR2 is SQIVND in the germline V gene (reference sequence). This CDR3 is built from 15 residues. The CDR3 is CASSIESGASYGYTF. The variable domain in full, with the rest retrieved from reference TRBV19 and TRBJ1-2, is DGGITQSPKYLFRKEGQNVTLSCEQNLNHDAMYWYRQDPGQGLRLIYYSQIVNDFQKGDIAEGYSVSREKKESFPLTVTSAQKNPTAFYLCASSIESGASYGYTFGSGTRLTVV.

This CDR3 is CASAIAGDGGNEQFF. The V and J genes are TRBV5-1 and TRBJ2-1; absent DNA, TCRdb's TRBD2 call cannot be checked. CDR3 length: 15 amino acids. The germline V gene has CDR1 SGHRS and CDR2 YFSETQ.

V is TRBV24-1 and J is TRBJ2-3; TCRdb's D call of TRBD1 is untestable without DNA. This CDR3 is built from 20 residues. Germline V CDR1 and CDR2: KGHDR, SFDVKD. CDR3 region: CATSDLKGQAWPTSTDTQYF.

The rearrangement links TRBV12-3 or TRBV12-4 to TRBJ1-3; TCRdb reports TRBD1, a call that lacks DNA to check it against. The CDR3 consists of 14 residues. This CDR3 reads CASSLTGGENTIYF.

The V call is TRBV29-1, the J call TRBJ2-3; TCRdb outputs TRBD2, but without DNA this stays unchecked. Germline CDR1 reads SQVTM; CDR2 reads ANQGSEA. This CDR3 contains 16 residues. CDR3 loop: CSVEALGSRGVNTQYF.

The chain joins TRBV30 to TRBJ2-3. The CDR3 sequence is 15 residues long. Germline V gene data show CDR1 as GTSNPN and CDR2 as SVGIG (reference sequence). CDR3 sequence: CACNLFLWGTDTQYF.

CDR3 sequence reads: CASSDRGYSGNTIYF. The V and J genes are TRBV5-1 and TRBJ1-3; TCRdb's D call of TRBD1 is untestable without DNA. Germline V lookup: CDR1 SGHRS, CDR2 YFSETQ. This CDR3 region has 15 residues.

This chain joins TRBV10-2 and TRBJ2-5; absent DNA, TCRdb's TRBD2 call cannot be checked. The CDR3 has 14 residues. Germline CDR1 WSHSY, CDR2 SAAADI. The CDR3 reads CASRGLANKETQYF.

This chain uses TRBV13 with TRBJ2-1; lacking DNA, the TRBD2 call made by TCRdb goes unchecked. CDR3 length equals 12 residues. CDR1 is PRHDT, CDR2 FYEKMQ, per germline (reference sequence). The CDR3 protein is CASSLKAREQFF. Supplemented by reference TRBV13 and TRBJ2-1, the full variable domain reads AAGVIQSPRHLIKEKRETATLKCYPIPRHDTVYWYQQGPGQDPQFLISFYEKMQSDKGSIPDRFSAQQFSDYHSELNMSSLELGDSALYFCASSLKAREQFFGPGTRLTVL.

The chain couples TRBV2 to TRBJ2-1; checking the TCRdb D call of TRBD2 is not possible without DNA. This CDR3 spans 15 amino acids. From germline, CDR1 is SNHLY and CDR2 FYNNEI. The CDR3 protein is CASSPGTSGLDEQFF.